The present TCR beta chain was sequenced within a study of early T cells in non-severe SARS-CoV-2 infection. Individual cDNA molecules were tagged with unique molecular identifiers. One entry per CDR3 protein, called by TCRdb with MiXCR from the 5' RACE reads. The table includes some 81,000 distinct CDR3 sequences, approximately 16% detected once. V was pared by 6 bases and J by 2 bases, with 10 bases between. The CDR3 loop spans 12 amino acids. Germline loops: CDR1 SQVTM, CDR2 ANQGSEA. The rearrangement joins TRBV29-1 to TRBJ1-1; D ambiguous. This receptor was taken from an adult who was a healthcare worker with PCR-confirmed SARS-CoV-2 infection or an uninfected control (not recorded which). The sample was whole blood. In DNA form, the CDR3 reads TGCAGCGTCCCGGCATCCAACACTGAAGCTTTCTTT. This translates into CSVPASNTEAFF. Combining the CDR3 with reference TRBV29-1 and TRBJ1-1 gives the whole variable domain SAVISQKPSRDICQRGTSLTIQCQVDSQVTMMFWYRQQPGQSLTLIATANQGSEATYESGFVIDKFPISRPNLTFSTLTVSNMSPEDSSIYLCSVPASNTEAFFGQGTRLTVV.